This TCR beta chain was identified in a study of T cells in Graves' hyperthyroidism and ophthalmopathy. Whole-study results and caveats: With a median lead of approximately six months before onset, the model predicted ophthalmopathy.

This clonotype was detected ten times or more. The target antigen is unknown. RNA transcripts yielded amplified TCR beta CDR3 regions. Primed by the HTBI set, a first-round RT-PCR was run on the TCR CDR3. One entry per CDR3 protein results from TCRdb running MiXCR on the multiplex PCR reads. Among roughly 510,000 distinct CDR3 sequences listed, 20% were seen once. When ophthalmopathy did not progress within 18 months, Graves' hyperthyroidism was considered stable. In making diagnoses, clinical symptoms, serum thyroxine and TRAb, thyroid ultrasound and orbital computed tomography were all used. The CDR3 sequence is 16 residues long. CDR1 and CDR2 (germline): MNHNS, SASEGT. The V and J ends lost 6 bases and 3 bases respectively, with 18 bases between them.

This receptor was identified in a man younger than 30 with Graves' hyperthyroidism. The chain employs TRBV6-1 and TRBJ1-3; a possible D gene is TRBD1 (6 bases). Material for sequencing was blood. CDR3 in DNA: TGTGCCAGCAGACGCACAGGGAGCTTATTTGGAAACACCATATATTTT. Translation gives CASRRTGSLFGNTIYF.